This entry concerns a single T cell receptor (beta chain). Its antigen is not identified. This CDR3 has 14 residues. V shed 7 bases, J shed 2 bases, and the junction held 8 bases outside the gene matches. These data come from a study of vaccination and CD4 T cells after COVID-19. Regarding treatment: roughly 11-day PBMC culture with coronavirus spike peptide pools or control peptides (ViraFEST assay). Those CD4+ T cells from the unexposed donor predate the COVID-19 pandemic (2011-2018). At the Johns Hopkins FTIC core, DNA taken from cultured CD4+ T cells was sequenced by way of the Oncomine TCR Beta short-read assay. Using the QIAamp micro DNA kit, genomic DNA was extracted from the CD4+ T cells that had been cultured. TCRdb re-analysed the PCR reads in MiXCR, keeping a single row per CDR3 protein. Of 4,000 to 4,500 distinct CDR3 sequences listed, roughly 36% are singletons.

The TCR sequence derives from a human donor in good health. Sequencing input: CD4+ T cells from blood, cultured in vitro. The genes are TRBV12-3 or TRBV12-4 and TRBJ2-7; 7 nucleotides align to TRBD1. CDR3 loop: CASTEGTGAYEQYF. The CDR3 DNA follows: TGTGCCAGCACCGAGGGAACAGGGGCCTACGAGCAGTACTTC.